This is a list of T cell receptor beta chains from one sample in a study of blood T cell repertoires in COVID-19. TCRdb keeps only in-frame clones here, not all; method: immunoSEQ multiplex PCR. Seen here are some 220,000 clones, 75% to 85% observed once, and the top ten hold approximately 5.1%. Sequenced material: peripheral blood. These receptor sequences come from a man aged 45 to 65 with COVID-19, enrolled during active disease. CDR3s include the opening cysteine and the closing phenylalanine or tryptophan. A D gene is named only where the DNA matches it firmly. Only part of the rows carry a size: once, few, many, or a class if the clone is expanded.

v_gene	abundance	d_gene	j_gene	CDR3nt	CDR3aa
TRBV2	.	.	TRBJ2-3	TGTGCCAGCAGTGATGGGGGCACGGATACGCAGTATTTT	CASSDGGTDTQYF
TRBV2	once	.	TRBJ2-4	TGTGCCTCGGGTTTAGCCAAAAACATTCAGTACTTC	CASGLAKNIQYF
TRBV19	.	TRBD2	TRBJ2-1	TGTGCCAGTACCCCGTATGGGTCCCCCCTAGCGGGGGGGGGTGAGCAGTTCTTC	CASTPYGSPLAGGGEQFF
TRBV2	many	TRBD2	TRBJ2-7	TGTGCCAGCAGTGAATGGGTAGCGGGGGGGACCTACGAGCAGTACTTC	CASSEWVAGGTYEQYF
TRBV9	.	.	TRBJ1-6	TGTGCCAGCAGCGGAACCGGGGGATCCTATAATTCACCCCTCCACTTT	CASSGTGGSYNSPLHF
TRBV19	.	TRBD1	TRBJ1-2	TGTGCCAGTAGCACACAAGGGCAGGGGGCCCCTCGGAGCTACACCTTC	CASSTQGQGAPRSYTF
TRBV21-1	.	.	TRBJ2-5	TGTGCCAGGACGGTTGCGGGGGCTCAAGAGACCCAGTACTTC	CARTVAGAQETQYF
TRBV6-2/TRBV6-3	.	.	TRBJ1-5	TGTGCCAGCAGTTACTCGGCAGGGGATGGTCAGCCCCAGCATTTT	CASSYSAGDGQPQHF
TRBV21-1	.	.	TRBJ2-1	TGTGCCAGCAAAACCTCCGGGACTAGCGGGCCTAATGAGCAGTTCTTC	CASKTSGTSGPNEQFF
TRBV4-3	.	TRBD2	TRBJ2-3	TGCGCCAGCAGCCAAGAACTATTCGGTAGCGGGGGGGCAGATACGCAGTATTTT	CASSQELFGSGGADTQYF
TRBV29-1	.	.	TRBJ1-2	TGCAGCGCTGAGGGGGGGTCTGATGGCTACACCTTC	CSAEGGSDGYTF